The 3 T cell receptor beta chains reported below all come from one sample, sequenced in a study of cytomegalovirus exposure and HLA in healthy donors. The PCR was carried out with 60 Vbeta primers and 13 Jbeta primers. The assay was immunoSEQ multiplex PCR, and TCRdb's table has in-frame clones only and misses some. The sample contains around 170,000 clones, approximately 84% of which appear only once. The sequenced sample was PBMCs. These receptors all stem from a girl aged 5-17 years in good health and CMV-seropositive.

The chain recombines TRBV5-6 with TRBJ2-7; D gene uncertain. This CDR3 comprises 12 residues. Germline CDR1 and CDR2: SGHDT and YYEEEE. Trimming left V 4 bases short and J 2 bases short, with 7 bases between. The CDR3 region is CASSLSAYEQYF. CDR3 DNA: TGTGCCAGCAGCCTATCCGCCTACGAGCAGTACTTC. Drawing the rest from reference TRBV5-6 and TRBJ2-7, the complete variable domain is DAGVTQSPTHLIKTRGQQVTLRCSPKSGHDTVSWYQQALGQGPQFIFQYYEEEERQRGNFPDRFSGHQFPNYSSELNVNALLLGDSALYLCASSLSAYEQYFGPGTRLTVT.

CDR3 DNA sequence: TGTGCCAGCAGCTTAAGGCGGGACACCGGGGAGCTGTTTTTT. Protein sequence: CASSLRRDTGELFF. This rearrangement joins TRBV7-2 to TRBJ2-2; D might be TRBD2 (5 bases). Deletions cut 2 bases from V and 3 bases from J, with 7 bases between. In germline, CDR1 is SGHTA, CDR2 FQGNSA. This CDR3 has 14 residues.

This clone was counted only a few times. The chain carries TRBV5-1 and TRBJ2-1, with D uncertain. Trimming removed 0 bases at V and 0 bases at J, with 7 bases between. Germline CDR1 is SGHRS and CDR2 is YFSETQ. The length of the CDR3 is 15 residues. The CDR3 nucleotides read TGCGCCAGCAGCTTGGGACTCAGCTCCTACAATGAGCAGTTCTTC. Encoded protein: CASSLGLSSYNEQFF.